Listed below are T cell receptor beta chains from one sample, sequenced in a study of blood T cell repertoires in COVID-19. The protocol was immunoSEQ multiplex PCR, while the TCRdb copy is restricted to in-frame clones and leaves out a portion. This sample has about 70,000 clones; more than 70% occur once, and the top ten carry 5% to 7.5%. The specimen was peripheral blood. The receptors stem from a woman in her sixties with acute or convalescent COVID-19. Both conserved end residues are part of each CDR3. Each record gives: D gene, clone size, V gene, J gene, CDR3 DNA, CDR3 protein. D genes are given only for firm matches. Expanded clones get a size class; other rows say once, few or many, or leave the size out.

D gene: TRBD1
clone size: -
V gene: TRBV7-3
J gene: TRBJ1-1
CDR3 DNA: TGTGCCAGCAGCTTAATCTACAGGGGAGAAGCTTTCTTT
CDR3 protein: CASSLIYRGEAFF

D gene: -
clone size: few
V gene: TRBV15
J gene: TRBJ1-1
CDR3 DNA: TGTGCCACCAAGAGACGAGGCGAGAACACTGAAGCTTTCTTT
CDR3 protein: CATKRRGENTEAFF

D gene: -
clone size: -
V gene: TRBV6-6
J gene: TRBJ1-5
CDR3 DNA: TGTGCCAGTAGCGGGCCGGAGCAGCCCCAGCATTTT
CDR3 protein: CASSGPEQPQHF

D gene: -
clone size: once
V gene: TRBV9
J gene: TRBJ2-2
CDR3 DNA: TGTGCCAGCAGCGGAATCTCCCCGGCTAGCTACACCGGGGAGCTGTTTTTT
CDR3 protein: CASSGISPASYTGELFF

D gene: -
clone size: -
V gene: TRBV28
J gene: TRBJ1-5
CDR3 DNA: TGTGCCAGCAGTTTTCTCCTTATTTTTCAGCCCCAGCATTTT
CDR3 protein: CASSFLLIFQPQHF

D gene: -
clone size: -
V gene: TRBV7-2
J gene: TRBJ1-1
CDR3 DNA: TGTGCCAGCAGCTTGGGACAGAACACTGAAGCTTTCTTT
CDR3 protein: CASSLGQNTEAFF

D gene: TRBD1
clone size: -
V gene: TRBV5-1
J gene: TRBJ2-7
CDR3 DNA: TGCGCCAGCAGCTTCGGGACAGGGAACACCTACGAGCAGTACTTC
CDR3 protein: CASSFGTGNTYEQYF

D gene: -
clone size: -
V gene: TRBV5-3
J gene: TRBJ2-2
CDR3 DNA: TGTGCCAGAACCCACTCGATGGCGAACACCGGGGAGCTGTTTTTT
CDR3 protein: CARTHSMANTGELFF

D gene: -
clone size: -
V gene: TRBV5-1
J gene: TRBJ2-5
CDR3 DNA: TGCGCCAGCAGCCAGGACCAAGAGACCCAGTACTTC
CDR3 protein: CASSQDQETQYF

D gene: -
clone size: -
V gene: TRBV18
J gene: TRBJ2-6
CDR3 DNA: TGTGCCAGCTCACCATTATTTCGCCAGGGTGGCTCTGGGGCCAACGTCCTGACTTTC
CDR3 protein: CASSPLFRQGGSGANVLTF

D gene: -
clone size: few
V gene: TRBV24-1
J gene: TRBJ1-2
CDR3 DNA: TGTGCCACCAGTGATAAGGACACCAGGTTGGATGGCTACACCTTC
CDR3 protein: CATSDKDTRLDGYTF

D gene: -
clone size: -
V gene: TRBV3-1/TRBV3-2
J gene: TRBJ2-7
CDR3 DNA: TGTGCCAGCAGCGTGAGATCGGTTTATTCCTACGAGCAGTACTTC
CDR3 protein: CASSVRSVYSYEQYF

D gene: -
clone size: -
V gene: TRBV10-1
J gene: TRBJ2-7
CDR3 DNA: TGCGCCAGCAGTGAGAGGGAGAACGAGCAGTACTTC
CDR3 protein: CASSERENEQYF

D gene: TRBD2
clone size: few
V gene: TRBV7-2
J gene: TRBJ2-2
CDR3 DNA: TGTGCCAGCAGCCTAGGACTAGCGGGGATTACCGGGGAGCTGTTTTTT
CDR3 protein: CASSLGLAGITGELFF

D gene: TRBD1
clone size: -
V gene: TRBV18
J gene: TRBJ1-5
CDR3 DNA: TGTGCCAGCTCACCCGGACAGGGGAAGCAGCCCCAGCATTTT
CDR3 protein: CASSPGQGKQPQHF

D gene: TRBD2
clone size: -
V gene: TRBV19
J gene: TRBJ2-1
CDR3 DNA: TGTGCCAGTAGTACGGGGGGGGGCGGTGAGCAGTTCTTC
CDR3 protein: CASSTGGGGEQFF

D gene: -
clone size: -
V gene: TRBV14
J gene: TRBJ2-3
CDR3 DNA: TGTGCCAGCAGCCCGTTTACGGGTAGGCTGGGTACGCAGTATTTT
CDR3 protein: CASSPFTGRLGTQYF

D gene: TRBD1
clone size: -
V gene: TRBV18
J gene: TRBJ1-4
CDR3 DNA: TGTGCCAGCTCACCACGGACAGGTACAGGGGAGAATGAAAAACTGTTTTTT
CDR3 protein: CASSPRTGTGENEKLFF

D gene: TRBD1
clone size: -
V gene: TRBV5-1
J gene: TRBJ2-7
CDR3 DNA: TGCGCCAGCAGCTTGGGGGGGACAGACACCAACGAGCAGTACTTC
CDR3 protein: CASSLGGTDTNEQYF

D gene: -
clone size: -
V gene: TRBV3-1/TRBV3-2
J gene: TRBJ2-2
CDR3 DNA: TGTGCCAGCAGCCAACTAGTCCGCAGCACCGGGGAGCTGTTTTTT
CDR3 protein: CASSQLVRSTGELFF

D gene: TRBD1
clone size: -
V gene: TRBV5-1
J gene: TRBJ1-2
CDR3 DNA: TGCGCCAGCAGCACAACAGGGGGTCGGGGAGATGGCTACACCTTC
CDR3 protein: CASSTTGGRGDGYTF

D gene: -
clone size: -
V gene: TRBV6-5
J gene: TRBJ1-1
CDR3 DNA: TGTGCCAGCTCAGGGCAGACGAACACTGAAGCTTTCTTT
CDR3 protein: CASSGQTNTEAFF

D gene: TRBD1
clone size: -
V gene: TRBV28
J gene: TRBJ1-2
CDR3 DNA: TGTGCCAGCAGTTTTGGGGGACAGGGAAATGGCTACACCTTC
CDR3 protein: CASSFGGQGNGYTF

D gene: TRBD1
clone size: -
V gene: TRBV5-1
J gene: TRBJ1-2
CDR3 DNA: TGCGCCAGCAGCTTGGAGAGACAGGGATCTCCTGGCTACACCTTC
CDR3 protein: CASSLERQGSPGYTF

D gene: -
clone size: -
V gene: TRBV3-1/TRBV3-2
J gene: TRBJ2-2
CDR3 DNA: TGTGCCAGCAGCCAAGGACGGGCCAGGGTGGGCTCCGGGGAGCTGTTTTTT
CDR3 protein: CASSQGRARVGSGELFF